This record covers a single T cell receptor (beta chain). Its antigen is undetermined. This sample stems from a study of cytomegalovirus exposure and HLA in healthy donors. Background on the study: Inside one of the first data releases sat about 91 million unique TCRs taken from HLA-typed donors. General study findings and limits: A later analysis reported that several of the most significant clusters appeared to be linked to common viral pathogens, among them Epstein-Barr virus. Other equally common chains were less clonally expanded than HLA-associated TCR beta chains, a later analysis showed.

V dropped 7 bases and J dropped 0 bases, with 13 bases sitting between them. Germline V gives CDR1 LNHDA, CDR2 SQIVND (reference sequence). The CDR3 covers 15 residues. Donors showed nominal health when sampled, although they likely had unrecorded immune exposures. The PCR ran on 60 Vbeta and 13 Jbeta primers. Sequenced by immunoSEQ multiplex PCR; TCRdb stores in-frame clones only, minus some. The clone table shows 100,000 to 150,000 clones, with the ten largest holding roughly 1.7%. The TCR was taken from a man in his late teens or twenties in good health and CMV-seronegative. The chain employs TRBV19 and TRBJ2-1; possible D gene TRBD2, 6 bases. Source material: PBMCs. The CDR3 region is CASIKAGSSYNEQFF. The CDR3 DNA is TGTGCCAGTATTAAGGCGGGGAGCTCCTACAATGAGCAGTTCTTC.